This TCR beta chain was captured by sequencing in a study of vaccination and CD4 T cells after COVID-19. Study overall: A CEFX pool, an HIV-1 Nef pool, or else no peptide went into the control cultures.

On this clonotype itself: Its antigen is as yet unknown.

Specified treatment: roughly ten-day PBMC culture with coronavirus spike peptide pools or control peptides (ViraFEST assay). The CDR3 is 13 residues long. Germline loops: CDR1 MNHEY, CDR2 SMNVEV (reference sequence). V lost 2 bases, J lost 1 base, and 2 bases lay in between. Cultured CD4+ T-cell DNA underwent Oncomine TCR Beta short-read sequencing. TCRdb ran MiXCR on the PCR reads and lists one entry per CDR3 protein. There are over 10,000 distinct CDR3 sequences in the sample; just under 75% occur only once, and around 31% lies in the top ten. The chain has TRBV27 and TRBJ1-4; D gene unclear. This sequence was found in a human donor who had recovered from COVID-19. The source material was CD4+ T cells from blood, cultured in vitro. The DNA for the CDR3 is TGTGCCAGCAGTTTACGAACTAATGAAAAACTGTTTTTT. Its translation: CASSLRTNEKLFF.